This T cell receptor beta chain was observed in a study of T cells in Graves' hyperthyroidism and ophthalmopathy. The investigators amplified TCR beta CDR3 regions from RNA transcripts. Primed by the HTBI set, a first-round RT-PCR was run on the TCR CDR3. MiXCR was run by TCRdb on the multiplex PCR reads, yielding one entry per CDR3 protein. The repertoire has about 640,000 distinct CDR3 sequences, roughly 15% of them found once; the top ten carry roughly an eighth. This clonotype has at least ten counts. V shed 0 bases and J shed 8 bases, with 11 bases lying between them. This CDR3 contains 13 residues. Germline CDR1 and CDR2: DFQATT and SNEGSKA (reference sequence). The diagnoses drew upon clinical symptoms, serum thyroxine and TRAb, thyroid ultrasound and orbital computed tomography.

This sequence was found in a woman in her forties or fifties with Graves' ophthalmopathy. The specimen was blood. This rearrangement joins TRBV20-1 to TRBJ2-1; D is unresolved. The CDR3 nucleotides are TGCAGTGCTAGAGATTTCAGTCCCCATGAGCAGTTCTTC. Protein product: CSARDFSPHEQFF.